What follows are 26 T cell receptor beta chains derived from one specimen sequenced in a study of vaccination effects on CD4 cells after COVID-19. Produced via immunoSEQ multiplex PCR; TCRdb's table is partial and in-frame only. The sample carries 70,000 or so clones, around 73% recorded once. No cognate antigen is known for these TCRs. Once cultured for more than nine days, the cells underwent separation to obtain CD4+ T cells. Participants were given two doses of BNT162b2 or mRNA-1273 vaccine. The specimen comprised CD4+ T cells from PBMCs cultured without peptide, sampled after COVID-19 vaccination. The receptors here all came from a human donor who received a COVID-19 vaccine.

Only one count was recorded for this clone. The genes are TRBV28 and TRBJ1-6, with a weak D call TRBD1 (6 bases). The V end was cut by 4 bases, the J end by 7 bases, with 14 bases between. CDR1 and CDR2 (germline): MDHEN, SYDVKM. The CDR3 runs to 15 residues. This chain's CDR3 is CASSYNRALNSPLHF. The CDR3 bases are TGTGCCAGCAGTTACAACAGGGCCTTAAATTCACCCCTCCACTTT.

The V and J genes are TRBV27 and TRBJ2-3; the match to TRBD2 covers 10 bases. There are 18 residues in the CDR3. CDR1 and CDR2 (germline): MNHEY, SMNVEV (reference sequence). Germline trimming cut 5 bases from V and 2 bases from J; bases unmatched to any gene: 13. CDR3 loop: CASSLRPRLAGDTDTQYF. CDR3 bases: TGTGCCAGCAGTCTCAGACCCCGTCTAGCGGGGGACACAGATACGCAGTATTTT.

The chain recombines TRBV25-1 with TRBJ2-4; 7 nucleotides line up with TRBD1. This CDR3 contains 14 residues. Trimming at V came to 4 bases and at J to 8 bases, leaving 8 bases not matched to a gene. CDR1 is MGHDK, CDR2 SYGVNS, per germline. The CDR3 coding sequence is TGTGCCAGCAGTGCCTGGACAGGAGCGGACATTCAGTACTTC. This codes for CASSAWTGADIQYF.

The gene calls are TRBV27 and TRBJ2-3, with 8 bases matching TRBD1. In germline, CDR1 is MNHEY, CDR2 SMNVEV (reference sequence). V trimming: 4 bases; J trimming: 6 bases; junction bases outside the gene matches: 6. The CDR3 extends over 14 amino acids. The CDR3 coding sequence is TGTGCCAGCAGTTACCAGACAGGGGAGGATACGCAGTATTTT. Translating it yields CASSYQTGEDTQYF.

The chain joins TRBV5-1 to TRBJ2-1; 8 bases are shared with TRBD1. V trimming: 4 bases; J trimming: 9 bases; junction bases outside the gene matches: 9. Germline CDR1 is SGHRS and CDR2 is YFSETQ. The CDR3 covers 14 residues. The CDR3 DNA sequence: TGCGCCAGCAGCGCGATGACAGGGGATAGTGAGCAGTTCTTC. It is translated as CASSAMTGDSEQFF.

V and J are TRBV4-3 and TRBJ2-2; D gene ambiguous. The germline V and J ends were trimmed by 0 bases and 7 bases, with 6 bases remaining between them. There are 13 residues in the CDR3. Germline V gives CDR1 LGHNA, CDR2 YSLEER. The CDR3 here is CASSQDSSGELFF. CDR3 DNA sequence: TGCGCCAGCAGCCAAGACAGTAGCGGGGAGCTGTTTTTT.

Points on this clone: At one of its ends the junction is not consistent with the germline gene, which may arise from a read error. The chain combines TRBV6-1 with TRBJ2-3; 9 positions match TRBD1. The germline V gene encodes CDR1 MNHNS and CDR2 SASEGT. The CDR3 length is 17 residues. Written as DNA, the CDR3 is TGTGCCAGCGGTGAATACGGGACAGGGCGTTACACAGATACGCAGTATTTT. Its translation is CASGEYGTGRYTDTQYF.

CDR3 sequence: CASSEGQDGTDTQYF. The CDR3 DNA is TGTGCCAGCAGTGAAGGGCAGGACGGCACAGATACGCAGTATTTT. The chain joins TRBV6-1 to TRBJ2-3; D remains ambiguous. V lost 1 base and J lost 1, with 9 bases in between. CDR1 and CDR2 from the germline V gene are MNHNS and SASEGT. This CDR3 comprises 15 residues.

The CDR3 loop reads CATQRGAPTEAFF. Here the CDR3 DNA reads TGTGCCACTCAAAGGGGGGCACCGACTGAAGCTTTCTTT. The chain employs TRBV2 and TRBJ1-1; TRBD1 might be the D (6 bases). The CDR3 sequence is 13 residues long. With 10 bases removed from V and 5 bases from J, the gap between germline ends came to 17 bases. CDR1 is SNHLY and CDR2 is FYNNEI in the germline V gene.

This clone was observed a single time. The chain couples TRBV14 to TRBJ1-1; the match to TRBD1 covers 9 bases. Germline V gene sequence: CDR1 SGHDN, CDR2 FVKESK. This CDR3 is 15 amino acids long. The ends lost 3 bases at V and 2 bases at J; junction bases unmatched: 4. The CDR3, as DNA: TGTGCCAGCAGCCACCCGGGACAGGGTAACACTGAAGCTTTCTTT. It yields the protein CASSHPGQGNTEAFF.

The CDR3 bases are TGCAGTGCTAGAGTTCGGGGGAGGAACACCTTC. Translating gives CSARVRGRNTF. This chain links TRBV20-1 with TRBJ1-2; D might be TRBD1 (5 bases). This CDR3 is built from 11 residues. Trimming removed 1 base at V and 12 bases at J, with 12 bases between. Germline-derived CDR1 and CDR2 are DFQATT and SNEGSKA (reference sequence).

CDR3 sequence reads: CASSLGLRVNTEAFF. CDR3 coding DNA: TGTGCCAGCAGCTTGGGCTTGAGGGTGAACACTGAAGCTTTCTTT. This sequence joins TRBV5-5 and TRBJ1-1; no definite D call. The V end lost 0 bases, the J end lost 0 bases, and 9 bases lay between the germline ends. This CDR3 region has 15 residues. CDR1 SGHKS and CDR2 YYEKEE come from the germline V gene (reference sequence).

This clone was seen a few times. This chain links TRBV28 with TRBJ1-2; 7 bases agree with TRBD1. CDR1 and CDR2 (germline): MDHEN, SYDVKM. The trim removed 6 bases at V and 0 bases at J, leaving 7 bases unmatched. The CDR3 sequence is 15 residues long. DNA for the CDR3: TGTGCCAGCAGAGGGGACAGAAGCCCTAACTATGGCTACACCTTC. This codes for CASRGDRSPNYGYTF.

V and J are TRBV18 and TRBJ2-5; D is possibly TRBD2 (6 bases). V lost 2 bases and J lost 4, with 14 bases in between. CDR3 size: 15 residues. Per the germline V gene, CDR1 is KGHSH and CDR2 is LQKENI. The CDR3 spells CASSPIRERRETQYF. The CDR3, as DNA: TGTGCCAGCTCACCAATCCGGGAGAGAAGAGAGACCCAGTACTTC. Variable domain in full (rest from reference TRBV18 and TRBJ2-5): NAGVMQNPRHLVRRRGQEARLRCSPMKGHSHVYWYRQLPEEGLKFMVYLQKENIIDESGMPKERFSAEFPKEGPSILRIQQVVRGDSAAYFCASSPIRERRETQYFGPGTRLLVL.

The CDR3 DNA is TGTGCCAGCAGTTCGGAAACAGTAAACTATGGCTACACCTTC. Protein: CASSSETVNYGYTF. The V gene is TRBV5-6, the J gene TRBJ1-2; unclear D gene. CDR1 and CDR2 (germline): SGHDT, YYEEEE. The CDR3 is made up of 14 amino acids. The germline V and J ends were trimmed by 5 bases and 2 bases, with 13 bases remaining between them.

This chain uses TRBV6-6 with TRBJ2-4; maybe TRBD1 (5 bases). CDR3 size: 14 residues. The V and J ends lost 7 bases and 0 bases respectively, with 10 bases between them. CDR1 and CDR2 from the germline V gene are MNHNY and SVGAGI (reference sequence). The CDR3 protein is CASIQGLAKNIQYF. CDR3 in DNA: TGTGCCAGCATTCAGGGTCTAGCCAAAAACATTCAGTACTTC.

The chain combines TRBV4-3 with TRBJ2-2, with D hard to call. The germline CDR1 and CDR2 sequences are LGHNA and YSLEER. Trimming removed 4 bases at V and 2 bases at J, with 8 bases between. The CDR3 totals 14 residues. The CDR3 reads CASSPWSNTGELFF. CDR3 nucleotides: TGCGCCAGCAGCCCATGGAGTAACACCGGGGAGCTGTTTTTT.

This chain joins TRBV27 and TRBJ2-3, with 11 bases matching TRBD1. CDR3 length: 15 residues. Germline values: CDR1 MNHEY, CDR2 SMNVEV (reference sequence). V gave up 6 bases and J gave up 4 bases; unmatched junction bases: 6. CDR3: CASSRDRGIADTQYF. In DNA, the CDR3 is TGTGCCAGCAGCCGGGACAGGGGGATCGCAGATACGCAGTATTTT.

In DNA form, the CDR3 reads TGTGCTAGTGGTTTGCCCGGTGGGGGGCAAGAGACCCAGTACTTC. Translating it yields CASGLPGGGQETQYF. V and J are TRBV12-5 and TRBJ2-5, with a tentative D call TRBD2 (6 bases). The CDR3 consists of 15 residues. CDR1 and CDR2 from the germline V gene are LGHNT and FRNRAP. The V end lost 2 bases, the J end lost 2 bases, and 12 bases lay between the germline ends.

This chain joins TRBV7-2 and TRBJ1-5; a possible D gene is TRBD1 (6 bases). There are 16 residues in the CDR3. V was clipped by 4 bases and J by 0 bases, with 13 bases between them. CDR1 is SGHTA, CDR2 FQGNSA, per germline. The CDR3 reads CASSSQGKISNQPQHF. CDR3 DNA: TGTGCCAGCAGCTCGCAGGGGAAAATTAGCAATCAGCCCCAGCATTTT.

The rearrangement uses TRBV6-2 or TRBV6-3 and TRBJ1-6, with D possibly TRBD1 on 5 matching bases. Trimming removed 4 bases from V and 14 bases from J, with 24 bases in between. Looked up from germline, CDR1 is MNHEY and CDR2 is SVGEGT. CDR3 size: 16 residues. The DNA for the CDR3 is TGTGCCAGCAGTTCCTTTAACCGGGACGGGTTACATACCCTCCACTTT. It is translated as CASSSFNRDGLHTLHF.

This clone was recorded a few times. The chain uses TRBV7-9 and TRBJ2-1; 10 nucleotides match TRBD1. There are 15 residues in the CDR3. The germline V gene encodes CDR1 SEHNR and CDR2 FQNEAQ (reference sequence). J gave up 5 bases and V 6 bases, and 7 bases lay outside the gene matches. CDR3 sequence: CASRLGQGEDNEQFF. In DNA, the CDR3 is TGTGCCAGCAGACTCGGACAGGGGGAGGACAATGAGCAGTTCTTC.

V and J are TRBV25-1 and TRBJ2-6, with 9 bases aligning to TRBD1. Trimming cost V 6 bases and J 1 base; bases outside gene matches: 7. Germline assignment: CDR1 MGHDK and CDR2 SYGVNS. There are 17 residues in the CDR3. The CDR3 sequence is CASRPGQGKSGANVLTF. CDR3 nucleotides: TGTGCCAGCAGGCCGGGACAGGGAAAATCTGGGGCCAACGTCCTGACTTTC.

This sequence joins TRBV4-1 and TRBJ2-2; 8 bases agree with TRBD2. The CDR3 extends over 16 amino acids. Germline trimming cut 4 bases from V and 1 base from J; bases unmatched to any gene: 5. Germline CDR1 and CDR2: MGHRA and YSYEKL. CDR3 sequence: CASSRGGLVNTGELFF. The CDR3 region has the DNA TGCGCCAGCAGCCGCGGGGGGCTGGTGAACACCGGGGAGCTGTTTTTT.

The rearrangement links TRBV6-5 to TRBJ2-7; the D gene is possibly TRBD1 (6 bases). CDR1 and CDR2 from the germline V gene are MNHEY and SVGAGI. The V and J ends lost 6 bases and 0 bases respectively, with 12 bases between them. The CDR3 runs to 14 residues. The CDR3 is CASRRTEPSYEQYV. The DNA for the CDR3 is TGTGCCAGCAGGAGGACAGAACCCTCCTACGAGCAGTACGTC.

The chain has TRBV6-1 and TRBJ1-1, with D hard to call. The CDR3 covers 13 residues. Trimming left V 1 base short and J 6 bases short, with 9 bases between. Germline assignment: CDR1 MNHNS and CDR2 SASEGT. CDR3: CASSEVVPPEAFF. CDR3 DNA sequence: TGTGCCAGCAGTGAAGTTGTACCACCTGAAGCTTTCTTT.